This is a list of T cell receptor beta chains from one sample in a study of Ad26.COV2.S vaccination and SARS-CoV-2 variants. Measured with immunoSEQ multiplex PCR; TCRdb has only the in-frame clones, and not every one. The table shows 350,000 to 500,000 clones, with 75% to 95% occurring only once. The input for sequencing was peripheral blood, taken in a trial of Ad26.COV2.S vaccine versus placebo. The receptors were sampled from a person between 18 and 65 years old who received the Ad26.COV2.S COVID-19 vaccine or a placebo. Both conserved end residues are part of each CDR3. The D gene is left open where the match is weak.

cdr3_aa: CASSFYRDSGANVLTF
cdr3_nt: TGTGCCAGCAGTTTTTACCGGGACAGCGGGGCCAACGTCCTGACTTTC
v_call: TRBV6-5
j_call: TRBJ2-6
d_call: TRBD1

cdr3_aa: CASSSYPGQTNEKLFF
cdr3_nt: TGCGCCAGCAGCTCCTATCCCGGACAGACTAATGAAAAACTGTTTTTT
v_call: TRBV4-1
j_call: TRBJ1-4
d_call: .

cdr3_aa: CASSSTLGGASYEQYF
cdr3_nt: TGTGCCAGCAGTTCCACCTTGGGGGGCGCCTCCTACGAGCAGTACTTC
v_call: TRBV6-6
j_call: TRBJ2-7
d_call: .

cdr3_aa: CASSEFLGEGNSPLHF
cdr3_nt: TGTGCCAGCAGTGAGTTTTTAGGGGAGGGAAATTCACCCCTCCACTTT
v_call: TRBV6-1
j_call: TRBJ1-6
d_call: .

cdr3_aa: CASSQRQSLSPLSQPQHF
cdr3_nt: TGCGCCAGCAGCCAACGACAGTCTCTAAGTCCGCTCAGTCAGCCCCAGCATTTT
v_call: TRBV4-1
j_call: TRBJ1-5
d_call: .

cdr3_aa: CASSTEREFNDEQFF
cdr3_nt: TGTGCCAGTAGTACCGAGCGGGAGTTTAACGATGAGCAGTTCTTC
v_call: TRBV19
j_call: TRBJ2-1
d_call: TRBD2

cdr3_aa: CASSTGGEGQKAFF
cdr3_nt: TGTGCCAGCAGCACCGGGGGAGAGGGACAGAAAGCTTTCTTT
v_call: TRBV5-6
j_call: TRBJ1-1
d_call: TRBD1

cdr3_aa: CASSERTGQGENGYTF
cdr3_nt: TGTGCCAGCTCCGAACGAACGGGACAGGGAGAGAATGGCTACACCTTC
v_call: TRBV18
j_call: TRBJ1-2
d_call: TRBD1

cdr3_aa: CASSFQGSTDTQYF
cdr3_nt: TGTGCCAGCAGTTTCCAGGGGAGCACAGATACGCAGTATTTT
v_call: TRBV27
j_call: TRBJ2-3
d_call: .

cdr3_aa: CASSFARGLEAFF
cdr3_nt: TGTGCCAGCAGTTTCGCCAGGGGCCTTGAAGCTTTCTTT
v_call: TRBV12-3/TRBV12-4
j_call: TRBJ1-1
d_call: .

cdr3_aa: CAWSLWDSSYGYTF
cdr3_nt: TGTGCCTGGTCGTTGTGGGACAGCAGCTATGGCTACACCTTC
v_call: TRBV30
j_call: TRBJ1-2
d_call: TRBD1

cdr3_aa: CASSLLAYEQYF
cdr3_nt: TGTGCCAGCAGTTTACTAGCTTACGAGCAGTACTTC
v_call: TRBV28
j_call: TRBJ2-7
d_call: .

cdr3_aa: CASSARLSGTGRHEQYF
cdr3_nt: TGTGCCAGCAGTGCACGTCTCTCCGGGACAGGGAGACACGAGCAGTACTTC
v_call: TRBV6-1
j_call: TRBJ2-7
d_call: TRBD1

cdr3_aa: CASSSLVEETQYF
cdr3_nt: TGTGCCAGCAGCTCGTTAGTAGAAGAGACCCAGTACTTC
v_call: TRBV5-4
j_call: TRBJ2-5
d_call: .

cdr3_aa: CASSLSRIGDYEQYF
cdr3_nt: TGTGCCAGCAGTTTATCGCGAATCGGCGACTACGAGCAGTACTTC
v_call: TRBV27
j_call: TRBJ2-7
d_call: .

cdr3_aa: CASSLRGAGEQYF
cdr3_nt: TGTGCCAGCAGCTTACGGGGGGCTGGCGAGCAGTACTTC
v_call: TRBV7-2
j_call: TRBJ2-7
d_call: .

cdr3_aa: CAISEVNEQFF
cdr3_nt: TGTGCCATCAGTGAGGTGAATGAGCAGTTCTTC
v_call: TRBV10-3
j_call: TRBJ2-1
d_call: .

cdr3_aa: CASSYSAQNVDEQFF
cdr3_nt: TGTGCCAGCAGTTACTCAGCCCAGAACGTGGATGAGCAGTTCTTC
v_call: TRBV6-6
j_call: TRBJ2-1
d_call: .